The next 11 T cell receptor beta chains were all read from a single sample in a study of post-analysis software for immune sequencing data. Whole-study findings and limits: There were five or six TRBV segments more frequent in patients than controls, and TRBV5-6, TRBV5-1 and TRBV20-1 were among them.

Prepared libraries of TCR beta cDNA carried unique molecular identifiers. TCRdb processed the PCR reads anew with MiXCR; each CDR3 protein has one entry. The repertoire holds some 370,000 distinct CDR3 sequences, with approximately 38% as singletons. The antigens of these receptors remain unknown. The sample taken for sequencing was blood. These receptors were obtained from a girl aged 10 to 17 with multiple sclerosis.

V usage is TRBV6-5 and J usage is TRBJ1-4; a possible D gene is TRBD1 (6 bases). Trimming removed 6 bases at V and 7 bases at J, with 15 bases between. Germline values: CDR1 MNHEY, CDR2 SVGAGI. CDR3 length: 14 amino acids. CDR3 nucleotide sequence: TGTGCCAGCAGCTTACAGGGTATTGGTGAAAAACTGTTTTTT. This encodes CASSLQGIGEKLFF.

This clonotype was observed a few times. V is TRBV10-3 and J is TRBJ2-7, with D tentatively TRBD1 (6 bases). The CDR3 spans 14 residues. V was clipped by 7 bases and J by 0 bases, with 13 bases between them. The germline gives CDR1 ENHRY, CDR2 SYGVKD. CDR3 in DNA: TGTGCCATCAAGGAAACAGGGAGCTCCTACGAGCAGTACTTC. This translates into CAIKETGSSYEQYF.

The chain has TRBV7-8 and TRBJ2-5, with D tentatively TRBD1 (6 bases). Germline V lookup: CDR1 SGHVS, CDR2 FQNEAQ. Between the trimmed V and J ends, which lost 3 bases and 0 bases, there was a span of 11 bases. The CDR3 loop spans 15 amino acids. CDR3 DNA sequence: TGTGCCAGCAGCTTGGCCACAGGGTACCAAGAGACCCAGTACTTC. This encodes CASSLATGYQETQYF.

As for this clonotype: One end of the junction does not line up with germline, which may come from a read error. The CDR3 sequence is CASGLPYGEQYF. CDR3 DNA: TGCGCCAGCGGCTTGCCCTACGGCGAGCAGTACTTC. This chain joins TRBV5-1 and TRBJ2-5; D unclear. The better agreement between TRBJ2-7 and the DNA end casts doubt on the J call. Germline loops: CDR1 SGHRS, CDR2 YFSETQ. The CDR3 is 12 amino acids.

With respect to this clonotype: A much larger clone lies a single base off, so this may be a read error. DNA of the CDR3: TGTACCAGCAGCTTGTCTCAGGGGTCGTCCTACGAGCAGTACTTC. Translation gives CTSSLSQGSSYEQYF. The chain uses TRBV5-5 and TRBJ2-7, with a tentative D call TRBD1 (6 bases). This CDR3 comprises 15 residues. Per the germline V gene, CDR1 is SGHKS and CDR2 is YYEKEE (reference sequence).

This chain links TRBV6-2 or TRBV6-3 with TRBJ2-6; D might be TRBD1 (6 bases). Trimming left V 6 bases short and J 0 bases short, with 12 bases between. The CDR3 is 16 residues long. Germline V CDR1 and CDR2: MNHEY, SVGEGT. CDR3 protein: CASRGRQASGANVLTF. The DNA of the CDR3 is TGTGCCAGCAGGGGACGACAGGCCTCTGGGGCCAACGTCCTGACTTTC.

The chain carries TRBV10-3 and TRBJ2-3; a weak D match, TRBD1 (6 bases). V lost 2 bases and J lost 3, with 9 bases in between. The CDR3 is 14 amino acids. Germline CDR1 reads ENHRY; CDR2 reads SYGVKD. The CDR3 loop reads CAISEPRGTDTQYF. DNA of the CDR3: TGTGCCATCAGTGAGCCCAGGGGAACAGATACGCAGTATTTT.

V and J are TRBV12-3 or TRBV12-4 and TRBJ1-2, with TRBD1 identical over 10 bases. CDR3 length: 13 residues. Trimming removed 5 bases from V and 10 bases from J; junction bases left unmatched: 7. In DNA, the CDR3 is TGTGCCAGCAGTCCCGGGACAGGGGAGGACTACACCTTC. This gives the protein CASSPGTGEDYTF.

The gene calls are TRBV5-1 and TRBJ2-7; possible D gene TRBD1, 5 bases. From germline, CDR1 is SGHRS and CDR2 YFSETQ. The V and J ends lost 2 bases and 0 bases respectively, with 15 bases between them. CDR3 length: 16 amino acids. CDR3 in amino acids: CASSFGPDSSSYEQYF. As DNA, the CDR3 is TGCGCCAGCAGCTTTGGACCTGACAGCAGCTCCTACGAGCAGTACTTC.

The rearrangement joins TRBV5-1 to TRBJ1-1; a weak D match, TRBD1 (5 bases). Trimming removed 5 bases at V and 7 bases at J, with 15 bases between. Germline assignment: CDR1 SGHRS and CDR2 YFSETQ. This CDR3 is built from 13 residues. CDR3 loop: CASSPWAGGEAFF. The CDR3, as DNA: TGCGCCAGCAGTCCTTGGGCCGGGGGTGAAGCTTTCTTT.

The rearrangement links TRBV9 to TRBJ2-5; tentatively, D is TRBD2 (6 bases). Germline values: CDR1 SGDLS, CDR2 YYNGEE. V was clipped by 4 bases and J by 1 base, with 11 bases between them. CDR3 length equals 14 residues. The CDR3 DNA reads TGTGCCAGCAGCTCGAGCGGGTTCCAAGAGACCCAGTACTTC. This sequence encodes CASSSSGFQETQYF.